One and the same sample provided the 3 T cell receptor beta chains below, sequenced in a study of blood T cell repertoires in COVID-19. Sequencing was performed with immunoSEQ multiplex PCR; in TCRdb, only in-frame clones are kept and a portion is missing. The table includes more than 85,000 clones, more than 75% detected once. Sequenced material: peripheral blood. The source is a human donor in a cohort sampled during active COVID-19.

V and J are TRBV13 and TRBJ2-3; D is possibly TRBD2 (5 bases). The CDR3 is 12 amino acids. Germline V gene data show CDR1 as PRHDT and CDR2 as FYEKMQ (reference sequence). V lost 5 bases and J lost 4, with 7 bases in between. The CDR3 is CASSRTPDTQYF. As DNA, the CDR3 is TGTGCCAGCAGCCGGACTCCAGATACGCAGTATTTT. The full variable domain, rest sourced from reference TRBV13 and TRBJ2-3, is AAGVIQSPRHLIKEKRETATLKCYPIPRHDTVYWYQQGPGQDPQFLISFYEKMQSDKGSIPDRFSAQQFSDYHSELNMSSLELGDSALYFCASSRTPDTQYFGPGTRLTVL.

The rearrangement joins TRBV9 to TRBJ2-1; TRBD2 matches at 8 bases. Germline V CDR1 and CDR2: SGDLS, YYNGEE. The ends lost 2 bases at V and 6 bases at J; junction bases unmatched: 4. CDR3 length: 14 residues. CDR3 sequence reads: CASSVTSGINEQFF. The DNA for the CDR3 is TGTGCCAGCAGCGTCACTAGCGGAATCAATGAGCAGTTCTTC.

The V call is TRBV21-1, the J call TRBJ2-3; the table's D call, TRBD1, has no DNA check behind it. TRBV21-1 counts as a pseudogene. The CDR3 contains 14 residues. Here the CDR3 DNA reads TGTGCCAGCAGCACCGGGACAGGCACAGATACGCAGTATTTT. It specifies CASSTGTGTDTQYF.